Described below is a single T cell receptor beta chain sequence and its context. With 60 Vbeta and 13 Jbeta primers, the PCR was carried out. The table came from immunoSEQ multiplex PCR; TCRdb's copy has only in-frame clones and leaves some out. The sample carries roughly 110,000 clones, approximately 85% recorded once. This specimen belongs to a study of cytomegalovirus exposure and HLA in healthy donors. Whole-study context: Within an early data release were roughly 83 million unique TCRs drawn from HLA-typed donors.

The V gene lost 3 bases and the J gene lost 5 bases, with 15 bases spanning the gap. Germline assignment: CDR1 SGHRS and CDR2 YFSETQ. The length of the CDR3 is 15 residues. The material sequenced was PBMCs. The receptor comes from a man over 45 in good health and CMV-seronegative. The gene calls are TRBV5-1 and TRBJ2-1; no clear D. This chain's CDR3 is CASSSPVNLDNEQFF. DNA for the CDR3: TGCGCCAGCAGCTCCCCGGTAAACCTCGACAATGAGCAGTTCTTC.